What follows describes a single T cell receptor beta chain. Its antigen is unknown. This entry is derived from a study of cytotoxic CD8 clonotypes in ibrutinib-treated CLL. Study as a whole: Partial response occurred in 24 patients and complete response in 2; at median approximately 70 months, approximately 14 remained remitted and roughly 12 progressed. Broader study findings: Researchers report that baseline clonality outpaced age-matched healthy donors and tracked circulating CD8+ T-cell counts. Rare overall, public clonotypes shrank or held steady under therapy.

TCRdb's copy holds only in-frame clones and misses some; the assay was immunoSEQ multiplex PCR. The sample carries about 89,000 clones, almost 80% recorded once. Germline V lookup: CDR1 MNHNY, CDR2 SVGAGI (reference sequence). This CDR3 region has 13 residues. Between the trimmed V and J ends, which lost 8 bases and 2 bases, there was a span of 12 bases. Here the sequenced sample was PBMCs, taken after 12 months of ibrutinib treatment. The TCR comes from a human donor with chronic lymphocytic leukemia. This chain links TRBV6-6 with TRBJ1-2, with D unclear. The CDR3: CASAYGQNYGYTF. DNA for the CDR3: TGTGCCAGCGCGTATGGGCAGAACTATGGCTACACCTTC.